This TCR beta chain derives from a study of T cells in Graves' hyperthyroidism and ophthalmopathy. This clonotype was seen ten or more times. Its antigen is not identified. Hyperthyroidism of Graves' type that showed no ophthalmopathy progression within 18 months was stable. Patients aged 18 to 65 had newly diagnosed hyperthyroidism that had lasted under 2 months. Fresh peripheral blood, approximately 10 ml, yielded the PBMCs. General study points: Clonotypes that were expanded in thyroid above 0.001 mostly appeared in blood too.

RNA transcripts gave rise to amplified TCR beta CDR3 regions. With the HTBI primer set, the TCR CDR3 went through a first round of RT-PCR. One entry per CDR3 protein, called by TCRdb with MiXCR from the multiplex PCR reads. The data show over 300,000 distinct CDR3 sequences, more than 11% seen once. Germline lookup yields CDR1 MNHEY and CDR2 SVGEGT. The CDR3 runs to 12 residues. Between the trimmed V and J ends, which lost 8 bases and 3 bases, there was a span of 11 bases. The chain joins TRBV6-2 or TRBV6-3 to TRBJ2-7; D gene uncertain. The TCR sequence derives from a woman in her fifties or sixties with Graves' hyperthyroidism. The sequenced material came from blood. The CDR3 DNA reads as TGTGCCAGCTCGCCAAACCACTACGAGCAGTACTTC. Amino acids: CASSPNHYEQYF.